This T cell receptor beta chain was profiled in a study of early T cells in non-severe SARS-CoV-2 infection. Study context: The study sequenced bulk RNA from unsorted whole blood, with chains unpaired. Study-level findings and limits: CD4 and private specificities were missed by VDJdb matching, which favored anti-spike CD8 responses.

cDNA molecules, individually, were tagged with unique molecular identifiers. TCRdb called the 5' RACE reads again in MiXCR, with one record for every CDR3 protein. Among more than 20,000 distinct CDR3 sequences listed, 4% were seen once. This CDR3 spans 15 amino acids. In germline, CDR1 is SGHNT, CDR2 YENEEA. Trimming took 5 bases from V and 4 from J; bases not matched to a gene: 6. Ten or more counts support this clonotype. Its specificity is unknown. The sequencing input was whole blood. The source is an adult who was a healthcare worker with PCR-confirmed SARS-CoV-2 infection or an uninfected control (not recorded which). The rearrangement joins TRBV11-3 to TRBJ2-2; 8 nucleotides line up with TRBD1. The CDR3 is CASSPRDRGTGELFF. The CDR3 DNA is TGTGCCAGCAGCCCCCGCGACAGGGGCACCGGGGAGCTGTTTTTT.